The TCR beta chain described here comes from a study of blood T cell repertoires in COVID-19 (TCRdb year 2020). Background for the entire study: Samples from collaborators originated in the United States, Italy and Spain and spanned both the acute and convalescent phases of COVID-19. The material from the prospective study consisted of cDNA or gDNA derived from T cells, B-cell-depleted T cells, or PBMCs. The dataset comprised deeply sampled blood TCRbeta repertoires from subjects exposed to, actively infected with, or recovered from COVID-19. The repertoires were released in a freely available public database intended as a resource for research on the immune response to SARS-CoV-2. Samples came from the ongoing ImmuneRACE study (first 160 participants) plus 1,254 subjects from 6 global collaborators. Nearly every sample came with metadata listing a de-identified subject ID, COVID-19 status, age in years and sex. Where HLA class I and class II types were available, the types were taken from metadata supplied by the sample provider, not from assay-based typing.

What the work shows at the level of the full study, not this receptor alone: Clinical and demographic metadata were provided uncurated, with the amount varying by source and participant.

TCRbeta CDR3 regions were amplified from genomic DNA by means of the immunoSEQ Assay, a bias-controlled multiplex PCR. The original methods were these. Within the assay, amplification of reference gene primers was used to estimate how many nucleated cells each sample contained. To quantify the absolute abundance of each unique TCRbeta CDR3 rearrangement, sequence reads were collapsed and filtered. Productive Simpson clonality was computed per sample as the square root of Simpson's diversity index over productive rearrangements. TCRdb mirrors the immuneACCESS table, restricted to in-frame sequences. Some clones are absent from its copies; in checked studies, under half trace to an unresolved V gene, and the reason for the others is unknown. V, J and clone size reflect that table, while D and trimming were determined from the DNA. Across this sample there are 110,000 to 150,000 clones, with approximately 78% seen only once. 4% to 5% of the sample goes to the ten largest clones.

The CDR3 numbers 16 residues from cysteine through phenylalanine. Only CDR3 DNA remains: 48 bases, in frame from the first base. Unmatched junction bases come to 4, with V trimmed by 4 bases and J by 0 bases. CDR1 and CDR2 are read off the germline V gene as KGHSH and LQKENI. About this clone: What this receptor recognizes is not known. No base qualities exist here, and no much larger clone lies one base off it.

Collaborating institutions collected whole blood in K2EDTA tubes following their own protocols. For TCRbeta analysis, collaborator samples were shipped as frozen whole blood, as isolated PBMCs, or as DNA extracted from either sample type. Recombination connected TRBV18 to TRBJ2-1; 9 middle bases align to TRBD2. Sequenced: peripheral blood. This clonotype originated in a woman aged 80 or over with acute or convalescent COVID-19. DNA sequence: TGTGCCAGCTCACTTCTTAGCGGGAGCTCCTACAATGAGCAGTTCTTC. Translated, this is CASSLLSGSSYNEQFF.